This TCR beta chain was identified during a study of spatial heterogeneity in lung cancer. Whole-study context: Every unique TCR and UMI combination, on average, appeared more than ten times in raw reads.

This clonotype was observed at least ten times. Its matching antigen is unknown. Looked up from germline, CDR1 is MDHEN and CDR2 is SYDVKM. Trimming stripped 5 bases from V and 7 bases from J, with 8 bases between. The CDR3 has 11 residues. Carried by each TCR cDNA molecule was a unique molecular identifier. TCRdb ran MiXCR on the 5' RACE reads and lists one entry per CDR3 protein. The sample holds 15,000 to 20,000 distinct CDR3 sequences, 6% to 9% seen once. Time point meaning: sample taken at primary tumor resection. The authors sequenced whole RNA from tumor, nontumor lung or frozen PBMC without sorting. General study points: Mutation counts in tumors were tracked by counts of expanded intratumoral alpha and beta TCRs. Coverage of tumor T cells, an estimated figure, was around 7% for alpha and around 13% for beta chains.

Sequencing was performed on lung tumor tissue, taken at surgery. V gene TRBV28 combines with J gene TRBJ1-2, with D unclear. The clonotype originates from a male donor with early-stage non-small cell lung cancer. The CDR3 DNA is TGTGCCAGCAGTCCCGAGTTTGGCTACACCTTC. Protein product: CASSPEFGYTF.